The next 15 T cell receptor beta chains were all read from a single sample in a study of response to subunit inactivated influenza vaccine. Via MiXCR, TCRdb re-called the RT-PCR reads, giving one row per CDR3 protein. The sample contains about 700,000 distinct CDR3 sequences, more than 11% of which appear only once. This material consisted of PBMCs from blood, taken around 15 days before vaccination. All receptors come from a man between 50 and 59 years old who received an inactivated influenza vaccine.

This clonotype has just a few counts. V is TRBV10-3 and J is TRBJ2-5, with D maybe TRBD1 (5 bases). This CDR3 has 13 amino acids. The germline gives CDR1 ENHRY, CDR2 SYGVKD. Between the trimmed V and J ends, which lost 6 bases and 7 bases, there was a span of 15 bases. The CDR3 DNA reads TGTGCCATCAGCCCGACTGAAAGGGGGACCCAGTACTTC. Its translation is CAISPTERGTQYF.

This clonotype was seen a few times. This chain connects TRBV20-1 to TRBJ1-1, with 7 bases fitting TRBD1. This CDR3 has 14 residues. Germline trimming cut 3 bases from V and 4 bases from J; bases unmatched to any gene: 8. Germline CDR1 and CDR2: DFQATT and SNEGSKA (reference sequence). Here the CDR3 reads CSARAPQGTTEAFF. In nucleotides, the CDR3 is TGCAGTGCTAGGGCTCCACAGGGGACCACTGAAGCTTTCTTT.

This chain uses TRBV5-1 with TRBJ2-3; 14 positions match TRBD2. The trim removed 4 bases at V and 3 bases at J, leaving 16 bases unmatched. CDR1 SGHRS and CDR2 YFSETQ come from the germline V gene. The CDR3 runs 20 residues. Here the CDR3 reads CASSRLTTTWTSGGTDTQYF. The CDR3 coding sequence is TGCGCCAGCAGCCGACTAACCACGACATGGACTAGCGGGGGGACAGATACGCAGTATTTT.

This chain uses TRBV25-1 with TRBJ2-1; D not resolved. The CDR3 has 14 amino acids. CDR1 and CDR2 (germline): MGHDK, SYGVNS. Trimming removed 6 bases at V and 5 bases at J, with 14 bases between. DNA for the CDR3: TGTGCCAGCAGCCCCGGACGGGTTAACAATGAGCAGTTCTTC. Its protein product is CASSPGRVNNEQFF.

The chain couples TRBV12-3 or TRBV12-4 to TRBJ1-1; no clear D. The CDR3 contains 12 residues. The V and J ends lost 3 bases and 8 bases respectively, with 10 bases between them. CDR3 nucleotide sequence: TGTGCCAGCAGTTTTATGACAACAGAAGCTTTCTTT. Its protein product is CASSFMTTEAFF.

V and J are TRBV20-1 and TRBJ2-2; 16 bases agree with TRBD2. This CDR3 has 18 amino acids. The V segment lost 8 bases and the J segment 0 bases; nucleotides outside the gene matches: 9. Per the germline V gene, CDR1 is DFQATT and CDR2 is SNEGSKA (reference sequence). This chain's CDR3 is CSTPGTSGGVTNTGELFF. The CDR3 bases are TGCAGTACGCCAGGGACTAGCGGGGGGGTAACGAACACCGGGGAGCTGTTTTTT.

A note on this clonotype: Given a much more abundant clone one base away, this may be a read error. The V and J genes are TRBV7-2 and TRBJ2-1, with D hard to call. V lost 1 base to trimming and J lost 6 bases, with 7 bases between them. Germline-derived CDR1 and CDR2 are SGHTA and FQGNSA. This CDR3 is 13 amino acids long. The CDR3 sequence: CASSLVRINEQFF. Here the CDR3 DNA reads TGTGCCAGCAGCTTAGTCCGAATCAATGAGCAGTTCTTC.

In this sample, this clonotype turned up many times. The J gene is TRBJ1-5, the V gene TRBV4-2; unclear D gene. The V gene's germline CDR1 is LGHNA and CDR2 YNFKEQ. There are 14 residues in the CDR3. Between the trimmed V and J ends, which lost 0 bases and 9 bases, there was a span of 12 bases. The CDR3 spells CASSQEGPGSPQHF. The CDR3 nucleotides are TGTGCCAGCAGCCAAGAAGGCCCGGGGTCGCCCCAGCATTTT.

This clonotype was picked up many times. The V gene is TRBV4-1, the J gene TRBJ2-1; D may be TRBD2 (6 bases). V dropped 0 bases and J dropped 15 bases, with 15 bases sitting between them. There are 13 residues in the CDR3. Germline CDR1 MGHRA, CDR2 YSYEKL. CDR3 protein: CASSQDRGTPLFF. CDR3 nucleotides: TGCGCCAGCAGCCAAGATCGGGGGACCCCCCTGTTCTTC.

This clonotype showed up just a few times. The V and J genes are TRBV20-1 and TRBJ2-3; TRBD2 agrees at 7 bases. The CDR3 contains 14 residues. CDR1 and CDR2 from the germline V gene are DFQATT and SNEGSKA (reference sequence). This CDR3 is CSARPGGSTDTQYF. In DNA, the CDR3 is TGCAGCGCCCGGCCCGGGGGGAGCACAGATACGCAGTATTTT.

This clonotype was recorded at least ten times. This chain joins TRBV18 and TRBJ2-2; D may be TRBD2 (5 bases). From germline, CDR1 is KGHSH and CDR2 LQKENI. Trimming took 3 bases from V and 2 from J, leaving 7 bases between them. This CDR3 spans 14 amino acids. The CDR3 loop is CASSPTGNTGELFF. The CDR3 nucleotides are TGTGCCAGCTCACCGACGGGAAACACCGGGGAGCTGTTTTTT.

This clonotype occurred a few times. This chain joins TRBV20-1 and TRBJ2-1; D might be TRBD1 or TRBD2, each matching 7 bases. Germline CDR1 and CDR2: DFQATT and SNEGSKA (reference sequence). This CDR3 spans 15 amino acids. V lost 5 bases to trimming and J lost 5 bases, with 19 bases between them. The CDR3 DNA follows: TGCAGTGCTCTAGGGGGCGCGGGAGTCCACAATGAGCAGTTCTTC. Protein sequence: CSALGGAGVHNEQFF.

V gene TRBV20-1 combines with J gene TRBJ2-7; D ambiguous. This CDR3 has 15 residues. The V end was cut by 2 bases, the J end by 3 bases, with 17 bases between. Per germline, CDR1 DFQATT and CDR2 SNEGSKA (reference sequence). CDR3 in DNA: TGCAGTGCTAGATCCGAGGTGAGGCATCTCTACGAGCAGTACTTC. Translating it yields CSARSEVRHLYEQYF.

This clonotype was seen ten or more times. The CDR3 is CASSLLGQGENEQFF. The CDR3 DNA sequence: TGCGCCAGCAGCCTACTGGGACAGGGTGAAAATGAGCAGTTCTTC. This chain links TRBV5-1 with TRBJ2-1; TRBD1 matches 9 bases. This CDR3 comprises 15 residues. Trimming at V came to 4 bases and at J to 7 bases, leaving 9 bases not matched to a gene. CDR1 is SGHRS and CDR2 is YFSETQ in the germline V gene.

A few counts support this clonotype. This sequence joins TRBV6-2 or TRBV6-3 and TRBJ2-5; TRBD1 matches at 9 bases. With V trimmed by 0 bases and J by 1 base, 6 bases remained unmatched. The germline gives CDR1 MNHEY, CDR2 SVGEGT. This CDR3 region has 17 residues. The DNA for the CDR3 is TGTGCCAGCAGTTACTCGACGACAGGGGGTCGCCAAGAGACCCAGTACTTC. Its translation: CASSYSTTGGRQETQYF.